These 24 T cell receptor beta chains were sequenced from one sample in a study of T cells after yellow fever vaccination. TCRdb re-derived calls from the 5' RACE reads in MiXCR, one entry per CDR3 protein. The table records about 300,000 distinct CDR3 sequences, 8.5% to 10% of them present only once. The input for sequencing was CD4+ T cells sorted from PBMCs, taken 5 days after the yellow fever booster vaccination. The receptors derive from a man between 18 and 35 years old who received the YFV17D yellow fever vaccine.

This clonotype was detected many times. The V gene is TRBV3-1, the J gene TRBJ1-1, with TRBD1 matching over 7 bases. CDR1 and CDR2 from the germline V gene are LGHDT and YNNKEL (reference sequence). The CDR3 totals 15 residues. After removal of 1 base from V and 6 bases from J, the junction contained 8 bases not matched to a gene. CDR3 nucleotide sequence: TGTGCCAGCAGCCAAGTGAGACAGGGTACCCCTGAAGCTTTCTTT. Protein: CASSQVRQGTPEAFF.

The chain is built from TRBV6-1 and TRBJ2-1; 9 bases match TRBD1. The CDR3 loop spans 14 amino acids. With 6 bases clipped from V and 3 bases from J, the junction kept 3 bases outside the gene matches. Germline V lookup: CDR1 MNHNS, CDR2 SASEGT. Here the CDR3 reads CASSDRGYYNEQFF. CDR3 bases: TGTGCCAGCAGCGACAGGGGGTACTACAATGAGCAGTTCTTC.

This clonotype occurred many times. The chain joins TRBV6-6 to TRBJ2-3; no reliable D call. The CDR3 is 13 amino acids. Germline V lookup: CDR1 MNHNY, CDR2 SVGAGI (reference sequence). Trimming shortened V by 8 bases and J by 2 bases, and 11 bases separated the two germline ends. CDR3 bases: TGTGCCAGCCAAAAGGAGTTCACAGATACGCAGTATTTT. This encodes CASQKEFTDTQYF.

The rearrangement uses TRBV27 and TRBJ1-2, with a possible D match to TRBD1 (5 bases). Looked up from germline, CDR1 is MNHEY and CDR2 is SMNVEV (reference sequence). The ends were cut back, 0 bases at V and 8 bases at J, with 10 bases in the middle. CDR3 size: 13 residues. This CDR3 is CASSLSRGGGYTF. The CDR3 bases are TGTGCCAGCAGTTTATCGAGGGGCGGCGGCTACACCTTC.

This clonotype was observed a handful of times. This chain joins TRBV2 and TRBJ1-5; 8 positions match TRBD1. This CDR3 is 14 amino acids long. Germline CDR1 and CDR2: SNHLY and FYNNEI. V lost 4 bases and J lost 6; bases outside the gene matches: 5. The CDR3 DNA sequence: TGTGCCAGCAGTGCACAGGGGGGCATTCAGCCCCAGCATTTT. This sequence encodes CASSAQGGIQPQHF.

This clonotype was seen only a few times. The chain links TRBV7-6 to TRBJ2-5; 7 bases map to TRBD1. The CDR3 has 14 amino acids. Trimming cost V 3 bases and J 1 base; bases outside gene matches: 2. Germline V gene data show CDR1 as SGHVS and CDR2 as FNYEAQ. The CDR3 is CASSFWTGQETQYF. The CDR3 coding sequence is TGTGCCAGCAGCTTCTGGACAGGCCAAGAGACCCAGTACTTC.

The V call is TRBV6-6, the J call TRBJ1-2, with 11 bases aligning to TRBD1. With 0 bases clipped from V and 8 bases from J, the junction kept 2 bases outside the gene matches. Germline V gene sequence: CDR1 MNHNY, CDR2 SVGAGI (reference sequence). The CDR3 extends over 14 amino acids. CDR3 in DNA: TGTGCCAGCAGTTACTCGAGGACAGGGGGCGGCTACACCTTC. Its translation: CASSYSRTGGGYTF.

This clonotype was counted only a few times. The V gene is TRBV6-1, the J gene TRBJ1-2; TRBD1 might be the D (6 bases). V lost 6 bases, J lost 11 bases, and 19 bases lay in between. The CDR3 spans 13 residues. Germline V CDR1 and CDR2: MNHNS, SASEGT. CDR3: CASSLDRLLWYTF. CDR3 in DNA: TGTGCCAGCAGCCTAGACAGGCTGCTTTGGTACACCTTC.

The chain joins TRBV28 to TRBJ2-7; perhaps TRBD1 as D (6 bases). The V end was cut by 2 bases, the J end by 4 bases, with 12 bases between. This CDR3 has 14 amino acids. Germline V CDR1 and CDR2: MDHEN, SYDVKM. CDR3 sequence: CASSLGTQDYEQYV. The CDR3 coding sequence is TGTGCCAGCAGTTTAGGGACACAGGATTACGAGCAGTACGTC.

This sequence joins TRBV9 and TRBJ2-5; D perhaps matches TRBD2 (6 bases). The V gene lost 2 bases and the J gene lost 5 bases, with 16 bases spanning the gap. The germline CDR1 and CDR2 sequences are SGDLS and YYNGEE. The CDR3 runs to 15 residues. The CDR3 DNA is TGTGCCAGCAGCGTCCGGGACTCCCCTAGGGAGACCCAGTACTTC. Translated, it gives CASSVRDSPRETQYF.

This clonotype has a handful of counts. The chain employs TRBV23-1 and TRBJ2-7, with D hard to call. TRBV23-1 is labeled an ORF, and its function is uncertain. The V end was cut by 1 base, the J end by 3 bases, with 13 bases between. The CDR3 length is 15 residues. Here the CDR3 DNA reads TGCGCCAGCAGTCAATGGGTCGGACGCGGCTACGAGCAGTACGTC. It yields the protein CASSQWVGRGYEQYV.

The V call is TRBV6-1, the J call TRBJ2-2; D is ambiguous. CDR3 length: 12 residues. Germline CDR1 reads MNHNS; CDR2 reads SASEGT. Trimming cost V 7 bases and J 1 base, with 4 bases left between them. The CDR3 region is CASIRNTGELFF. CDR3 DNA: TGTGCCAGCATCCGGAACACCGGGGAGCTGTTTTTT.

The chain uses TRBV19 and TRBJ1-5; no definite D call. The CDR3 is made up of 15 amino acids. Germline V gene lookup returns CDR1 LNHDA and CDR2 SQIVND (reference sequence). V lost 0 bases, J lost 2 bases, and 8 bases lay in between. CDR3 sequence: CASSIDRAGNQPQHF. As DNA, the CDR3 is TGTGCCAGTAGTATAGATCGGGCAGGCAATCAGCCCCAGCATTTT. Full variable domain (outside the CDR3, taken from reference TRBV19 and TRBJ1-5): DGGITQSPKYLFRKEGQNVTLSCEQNLNHDAMYWYRQDPGQGLRLIYYSQIVNDFQKGDIAEGYSVSREKKESFPLTVTSAQKNPTAFYLCASSIDRAGNQPQHFGDGTRLSIL.

At least ten counts were recorded for this clonotype. The chain recombines TRBV20-1 with TRBJ1-5; D gene uncertain. Germline assignment: CDR1 DFQATT and CDR2 SNEGSKA (reference sequence). V gave up 5 bases and J gave up 3 bases, with 14 bases separating them. The CDR3 has 14 amino acids. CDR3 protein: CSAGPLWDNQPQHF. Written as DNA, the CDR3 is TGCAGTGCTGGACCGCTCTGGGACAATCAGCCCCAGCATTTT.

This clonotype was counted a few times. The chain has TRBV9 and TRBJ2-2; D remains unclear. The CDR3 extends over 12 amino acids. Germline values: CDR1 SGDLS, CDR2 YYNGEE. V was pared by 3 bases and J by 4 bases, with 4 bases between. The DNA for the CDR3 is TGTGCCAGCAGCGACGTCACCGGGGAGCTGTTTTTT. It specifies CASSDVTGELFF.

This clonotype was seen a few times. The CDR3 reads CASSWTRVVGTEAFF. Written as DNA, the CDR3 is TGTGCCAGCAGTTGGACCAGGGTGGTAGGCACTGAAGCTTTCTTT. V gene TRBV27 combines with J gene TRBJ1-1, with D tentatively TRBD1 (5 bases). The CDR3 length is 15 residues. The V end lost 4 bases, the J end lost 4 bases, and 16 bases lay between the germline ends. The germline V gene has CDR1 MNHEY and CDR2 SMNVEV (reference sequence).

The CDR3 loop reads CASSPRKQGRDYGYTF. For the CDR3, the DNA is TGTGCCAGCAGCCCGCGTAAACAGGGTAGGGACTATGGCTACACCTTC. The rearrangement links TRBV3-2 to TRBJ1-2; the DNA was not compared with TRBD1, the D call given in the table. TRBV3-2 is listed as a pseudogene. This CDR3 has 16 amino acids.

This clonotype was detected ten times or more. V gene TRBV3-1 combines with J gene TRBJ1-1; D possibly corresponds to TRBD1 (5 bases). CDR1 LGHDT and CDR2 YNNKEL come from the germline V gene (reference sequence). V gave up 0 bases and J gave up 5 bases, with 16 bases separating them. CDR3 length: 16 amino acids. The CDR3 DNA follows: TGTGCCAGCAGCCAAGAAGGGACCGCTCCTCGAACTGAAGCTTTCTTT. It translates to CASSQEGTAPRTEAFF. Full variable domain (outside the CDR3, taken from reference TRBV3-1 and TRBJ1-1): DTAVSQTPKYLVTQMGNDKSIKCEQNLGHDTMYWYKQDSKKFLKIMFSYNNKELIINETVPNRFSPKSPDKAHLNLHINSLELGDSAVYFCASSQEGTAPRTEAFFGQGTRLTVV.

This chain uses TRBV10-3 with TRBJ1-2, with D perhaps TRBD1 (6 bases). V lost 2 bases to trimming and J lost 0 bases, with 16 bases between them. Germline CDR1 ENHRY, CDR2 SYGVKD. The CDR3 has 17 residues. CDR3: CAISESNPRTANYGYTF. CDR3 DNA sequence: TGTGCCATCAGTGAGAGCAATCCCCGGACAGCTAACTATGGCTACACCTTC.

This clonotype has more than one count but fewer than ten. V and J are TRBV20-1 and TRBJ1-1; a weak D match, TRBD1 (5 bases). CDR3 length equals 14 residues. Looked up from germline, CDR1 is DFQATT and CDR2 is SNEGSKA (reference sequence). V lost 6 bases and J lost 2, with 16 bases in between. CDR3 nucleotide sequence: TGCAGTGCCCTCTACTTCGGGGGAAACACTGAAGCTTTCTTT. It specifies CSALYFGGNTEAFF.

The chain combines TRBV10-3 with TRBJ2-5, with a weak D call TRBD1 (6 bases). Per the germline V gene, CDR1 is ENHRY and CDR2 is SYGVKD. This CDR3 is 14 amino acids long. V gave up 10 bases and J gave up 2 bases, with 17 bases separating them. The CDR3 DNA reads as TGTGCCACCCGGGACAATGGGGGACAAGAGACCCAGTACTTC. Its protein product is CATRDNGGQETQYF.

The chain uses TRBV24-1 and TRBJ1-4; no firm D call. Germline V lookup: CDR1 KGHDR, CDR2 SFDVKD. V was clipped by 10 bases and J by 8 bases, with 13 bases between them. The CDR3 has 12 amino acids. CDR3 sequence reads: CATGEIKEKLFF. The CDR3 DNA reads as TGTGCCACTGGGGAAATTAAGGAAAAACTGTTTTTT.

This clonotype was detected ten times or more. The chain combines TRBV10-3 with TRBJ2-3; D is perhaps TRBD2 (6 bases). The CDR3 sequence is 14 residues long. Germline V lookup: CDR1 ENHRY, CDR2 SYGVKD. The CDR3 protein is CATGGAASTDTQYF. CDR3 in DNA: TGTGCAACCGGCGGGGCGGCGAGCACAGATACGCAGTATTTT.

This clonotype has at least ten counts. The rearrangement links TRBV5-1 to TRBJ2-5, with 7 bases lining up with TRBD2. The V gene's germline CDR1 is SGHRS and CDR2 YFSETQ. CDR3 length equals 13 residues. The V and J ends lost 3 bases and 5 bases, in that order; junction bases with no gene match: 4. The CDR3 region has the DNA TGCGCCAGCAGCTACCCCGGGGGGGAGACCCAGTACTTC. Its protein product is CASSYPGGETQYF.